This T cell receptor beta chain was recorded in a study of CD8 T cells in ankylosing spondylitis. Study-level points and caveats: Prior literature has documented some motif variants in synovial fluid and blood from reactive arthritis.

MiXCR, applied by TCRdb to the 5' RACE reads, yields one record per CDR3 protein. Among 250,000 to 400,000 distinct CDR3 sequences listed, roughly 12% were seen once. The length of the CDR3 is 15 residues. Germline values: CDR1 SGHKS, CDR2 YYEKEE (reference sequence). Trimming shortened V by 2 bases and J by 3 bases, and 14 bases separated the two germline ends. This clonotype appeared a few times. What it binds is unknown. The rearrangement joins TRBV5-5 to TRBJ2-5, with no clear D. Sequencing used blood, either unsorted or a sorted T cell fraction (not recorded which). The clonotype was recovered from a female donor with ankylosing spondylitis or in good health (not recorded which). The CDR3 sequence is CASSFSGITEETQYF. CDR3 DNA sequence: TGTGCCAGCAGCTTCTCTGGGATAACTGAAGAGACCCAGTACTTC.